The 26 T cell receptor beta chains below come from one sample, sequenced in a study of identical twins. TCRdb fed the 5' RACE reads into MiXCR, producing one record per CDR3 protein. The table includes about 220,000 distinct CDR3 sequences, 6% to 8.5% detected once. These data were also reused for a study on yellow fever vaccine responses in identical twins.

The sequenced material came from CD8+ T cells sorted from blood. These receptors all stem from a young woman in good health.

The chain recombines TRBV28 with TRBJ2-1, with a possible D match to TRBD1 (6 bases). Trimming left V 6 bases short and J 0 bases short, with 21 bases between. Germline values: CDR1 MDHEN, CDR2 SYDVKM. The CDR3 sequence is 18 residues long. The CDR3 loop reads CASSPSTYRAGSYNEQFF. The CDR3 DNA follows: TGTGCCAGCAGCCCCTCAACCTACAGGGCCGGCTCCTACAATGAGCAGTTCTTC.

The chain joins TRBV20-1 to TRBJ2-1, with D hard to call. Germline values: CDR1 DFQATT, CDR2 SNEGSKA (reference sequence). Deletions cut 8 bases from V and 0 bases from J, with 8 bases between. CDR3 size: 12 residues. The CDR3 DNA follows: TGCAGTACCCTCGGCTCCTACAATGAGCAGTTCTTC. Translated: CSTLGSYNEQFF.

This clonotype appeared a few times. The DNA for the CDR3 is TGTGCCAGCAGCCCGACAACAATCGGCACTGAAGCTTTCTTT. Its translation is CASSPTTIGTEAFF. The chain employs TRBV11-2 and TRBJ1-1; D not resolved. This CDR3 has 14 amino acids. The germline CDR1 and CDR2 sequences are SGHAT and FQNNGV. V was cut by 5 bases and J by 4 bases, with 14 bases left in between.

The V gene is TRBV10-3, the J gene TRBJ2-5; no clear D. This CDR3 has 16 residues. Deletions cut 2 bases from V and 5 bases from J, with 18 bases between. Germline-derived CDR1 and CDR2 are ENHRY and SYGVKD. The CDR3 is CAISEPPSGDEETQYF. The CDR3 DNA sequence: TGTGCCATCAGTGAGCCCCCCTCAGGAGATGAGGAGACCCAGTACTTC.

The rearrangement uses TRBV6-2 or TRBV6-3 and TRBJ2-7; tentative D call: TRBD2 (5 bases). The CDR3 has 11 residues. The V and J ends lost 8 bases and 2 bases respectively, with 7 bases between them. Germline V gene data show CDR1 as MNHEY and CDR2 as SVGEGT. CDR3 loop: CASVGAYEQYF. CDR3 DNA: TGTGCCAGCGTGGGAGCCTACGAGCAGTACTTC.

The CDR3 protein is CSVEVDANTGELFF. The CDR3 DNA is TGCAGCGTTGAAGTGGACGCGAACACCGGGGAGCTGTTTTTT. The chain has TRBV29-1 and TRBJ2-2; no definite D call. V lost 1 base to trimming and J lost 0 bases, with 6 bases between them. Per germline, CDR1 SQVTM and CDR2 ANQGSEA. This CDR3 has 14 residues.

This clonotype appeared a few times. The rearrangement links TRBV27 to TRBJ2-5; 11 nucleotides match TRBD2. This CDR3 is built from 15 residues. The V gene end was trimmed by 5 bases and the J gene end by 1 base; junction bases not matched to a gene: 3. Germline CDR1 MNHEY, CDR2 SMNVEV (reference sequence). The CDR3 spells CASSATSGVQETQYF. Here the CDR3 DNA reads TGTGCCAGCAGTGCGACTAGCGGGGTCCAAGAGACCCAGTACTTC.

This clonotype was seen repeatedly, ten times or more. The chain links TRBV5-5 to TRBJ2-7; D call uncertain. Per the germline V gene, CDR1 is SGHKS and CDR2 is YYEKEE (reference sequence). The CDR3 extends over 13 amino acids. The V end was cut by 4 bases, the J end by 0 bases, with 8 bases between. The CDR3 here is CASSLVSSYEQYV. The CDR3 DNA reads TGTGCCAGCAGCCTGGTAAGCTCCTACGAGCAGTACGTC.

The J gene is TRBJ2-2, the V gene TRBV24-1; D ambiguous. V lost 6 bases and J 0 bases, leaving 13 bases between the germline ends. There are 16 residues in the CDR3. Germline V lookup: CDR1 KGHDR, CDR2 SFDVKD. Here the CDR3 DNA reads TGTGCCACCAGTAAATTTCGAAACGCGAACACCGGGGAGCTGTTTTTT. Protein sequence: CATSKFRNANTGELFF.

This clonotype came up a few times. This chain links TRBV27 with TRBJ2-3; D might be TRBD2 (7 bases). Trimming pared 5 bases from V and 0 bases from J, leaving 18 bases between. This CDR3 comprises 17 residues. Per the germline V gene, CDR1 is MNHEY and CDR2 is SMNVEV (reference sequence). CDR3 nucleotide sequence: TGTGCCAGCAGTATCCAATGGGGGGGCTTTAGCACAGATACGCAGTATTTT. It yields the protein CASSIQWGGFSTDTQYF.

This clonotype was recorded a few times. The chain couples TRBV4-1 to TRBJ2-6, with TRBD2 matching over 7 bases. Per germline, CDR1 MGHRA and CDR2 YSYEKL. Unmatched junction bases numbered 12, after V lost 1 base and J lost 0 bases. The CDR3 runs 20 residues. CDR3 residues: CASSQGPMAGVPSGANVLTF. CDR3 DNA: TGCGCCAGCAGCCAAGGCCCGATGGCGGGAGTACCCTCTGGGGCCAACGTCCTGACTTTC.

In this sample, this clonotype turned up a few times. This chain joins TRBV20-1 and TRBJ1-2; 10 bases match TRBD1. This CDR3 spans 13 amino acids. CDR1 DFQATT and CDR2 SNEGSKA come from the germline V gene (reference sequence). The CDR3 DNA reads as TGCAGCGCCCCCGGGACAGGGGCCCATGGCTACACCTTC. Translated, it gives CSAPGTGAHGYTF.

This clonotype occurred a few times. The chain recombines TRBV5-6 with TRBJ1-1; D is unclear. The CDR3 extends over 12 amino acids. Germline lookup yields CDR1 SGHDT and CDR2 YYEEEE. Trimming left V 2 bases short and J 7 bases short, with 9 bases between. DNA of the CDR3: TGTGCCAGCAGCTTAAAGGGATTTGAAGCTTTCTTT. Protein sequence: CASSLKGFEAFF. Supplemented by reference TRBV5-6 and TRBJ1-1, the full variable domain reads DAGVTQSPTHLIKTRGQQVTLRCSPKSGHDTVSWYQQALGQGPQFIFQYYEEEERQRGNFPDRFSGHQFPNYSSELNVNALLLGDSALYLCASSLKGFEAFFGQGTRLTVV.

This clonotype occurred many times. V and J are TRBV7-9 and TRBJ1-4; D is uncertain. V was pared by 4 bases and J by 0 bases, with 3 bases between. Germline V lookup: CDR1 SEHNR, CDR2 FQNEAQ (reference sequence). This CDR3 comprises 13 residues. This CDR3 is CASSSTTNEKLFF. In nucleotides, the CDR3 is TGTGCCAGCAGCTCAACAACTAATGAAAAACTGTTTTTT.

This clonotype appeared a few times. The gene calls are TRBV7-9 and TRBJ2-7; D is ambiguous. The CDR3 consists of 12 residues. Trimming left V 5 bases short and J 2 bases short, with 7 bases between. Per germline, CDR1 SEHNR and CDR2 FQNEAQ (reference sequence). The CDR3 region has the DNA TGTGCCAGCAGCGTCAATCCCTACGAGCAGTACTTC. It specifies CASSVNPYEQYF.

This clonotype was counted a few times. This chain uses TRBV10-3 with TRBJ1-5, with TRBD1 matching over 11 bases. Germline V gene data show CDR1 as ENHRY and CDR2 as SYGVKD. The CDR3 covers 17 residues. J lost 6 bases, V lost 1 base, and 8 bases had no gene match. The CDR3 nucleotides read TGTGCCATCAGTGAGTTCAACCGGACAGGGGGCGTTCAGCCCCAGCATTTT. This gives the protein CAISEFNRTGGVQPQHF.

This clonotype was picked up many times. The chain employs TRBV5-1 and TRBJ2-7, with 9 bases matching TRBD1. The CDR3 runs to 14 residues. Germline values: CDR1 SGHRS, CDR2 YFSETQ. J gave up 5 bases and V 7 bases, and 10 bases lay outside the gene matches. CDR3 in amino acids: CASAVGQGYHEQYV. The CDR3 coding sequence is TGCGCCAGCGCAGTGGGACAGGGCTATCACGAGCAGTACGTC.

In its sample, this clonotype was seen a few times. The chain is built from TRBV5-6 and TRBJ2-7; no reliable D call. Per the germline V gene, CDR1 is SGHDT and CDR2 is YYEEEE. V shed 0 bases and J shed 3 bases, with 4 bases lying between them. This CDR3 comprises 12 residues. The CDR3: CASSLELYEQYF. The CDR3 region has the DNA TGTGCCAGCAGCTTGGAGCTCTACGAGCAGTACTTC.

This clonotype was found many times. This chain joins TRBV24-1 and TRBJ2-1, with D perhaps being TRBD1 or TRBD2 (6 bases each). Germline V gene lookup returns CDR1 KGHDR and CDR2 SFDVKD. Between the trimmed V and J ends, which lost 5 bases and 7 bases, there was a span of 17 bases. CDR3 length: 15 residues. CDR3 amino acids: CATSVLSGGRNEQFF. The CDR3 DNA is TGTGCCACCAGTGTCCTAAGTGGGGGGCGGAATGAGCAGTTCTTC.

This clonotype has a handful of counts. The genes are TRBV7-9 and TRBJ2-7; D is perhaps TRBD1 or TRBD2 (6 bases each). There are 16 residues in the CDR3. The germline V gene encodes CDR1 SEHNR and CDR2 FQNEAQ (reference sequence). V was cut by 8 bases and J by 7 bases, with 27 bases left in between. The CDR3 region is CASGGGQELRSREQYF. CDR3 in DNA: TGTGCCAGCGGAGGGGGTCAGGAGCTACGATCGCGGGAGCAGTACTTC.

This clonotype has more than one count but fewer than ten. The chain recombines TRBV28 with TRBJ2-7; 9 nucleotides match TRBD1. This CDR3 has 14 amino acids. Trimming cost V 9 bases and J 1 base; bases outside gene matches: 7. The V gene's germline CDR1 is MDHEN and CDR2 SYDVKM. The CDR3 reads CASKPGTGSYEQYV. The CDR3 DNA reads TGTGCCAGTAAACCCGGGACAGGGTCCTACGAGCAGTACGTC.

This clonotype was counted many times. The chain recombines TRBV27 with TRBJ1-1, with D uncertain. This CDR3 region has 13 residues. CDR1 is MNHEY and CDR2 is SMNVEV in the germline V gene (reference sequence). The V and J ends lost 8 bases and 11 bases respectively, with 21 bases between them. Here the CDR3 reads CASGAGPLIGAFF. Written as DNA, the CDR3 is TGTGCCAGCGGAGCCGGGCCCCTAATTGGGGCTTTCTTT.

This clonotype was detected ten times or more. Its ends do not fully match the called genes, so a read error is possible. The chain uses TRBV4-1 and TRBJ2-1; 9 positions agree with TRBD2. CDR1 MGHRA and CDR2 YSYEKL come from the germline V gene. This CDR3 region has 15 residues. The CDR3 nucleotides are TGCGCCAGCAGCCAAGAACTCAAAAACTTAGCGGGAGAAGGGTTC. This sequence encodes CASSQELKNLAGEGF.

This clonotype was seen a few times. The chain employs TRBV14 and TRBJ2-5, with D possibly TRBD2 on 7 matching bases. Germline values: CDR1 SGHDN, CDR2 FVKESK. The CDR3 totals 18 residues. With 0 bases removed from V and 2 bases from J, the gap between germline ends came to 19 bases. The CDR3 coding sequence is TGTGCCAGCAGCCAAGATTGGCGGGGGCGAGTGGTGCAAGAGACCCAGTACTTC. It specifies CASSQDWRGRVVQETQYF.

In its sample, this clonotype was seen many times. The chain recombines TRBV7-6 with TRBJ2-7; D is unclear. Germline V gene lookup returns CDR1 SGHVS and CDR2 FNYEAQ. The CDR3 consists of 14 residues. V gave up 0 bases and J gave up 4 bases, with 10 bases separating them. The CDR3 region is CASSLAVNRYEQYF. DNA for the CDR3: TGTGCCAGCAGCTTAGCGGTAAATAGATACGAGCAGTACTTC.

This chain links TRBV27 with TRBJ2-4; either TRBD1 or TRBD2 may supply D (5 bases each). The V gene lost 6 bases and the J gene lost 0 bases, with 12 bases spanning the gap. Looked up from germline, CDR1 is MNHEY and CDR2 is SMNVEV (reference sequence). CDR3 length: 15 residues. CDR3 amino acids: CASSQLGTAKNIQYF. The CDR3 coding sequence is TGTGCCAGCAGCCAACTGGGGACAGCCAAAAACATTCAGTACTTC.